This is a list of T cell receptor beta chains from one sample in a study of cytomegalovirus exposure and HLA in healthy donors. TCRdb keeps only in-frame clones here, not all; method: immunoSEQ multiplex PCR. Of about 150,000 clones listed, roughly 79% are singletons. The sequencing input was PBMCs. These receptors all come from a male donor in good health and CMV-seronegative. The conserved cysteine and the conserved F or W are not part of the CDR3 here. D genes are given only for firm matches.

AWSVGVFGLAGQETQY	TRBV30	TRBD2	TRBJ2-5
ASSRDREDTIY	TRBV6-1	TRBD1	TRBJ1-3
ASSPPRTGSNQPQH	TRBV18	TRBD1	TRBJ1-5
ASSSSSGGASRSTDTQY	TRBV5-4	TRBD2	TRBJ2-3
ASSESSGGAGAGELF	TRBV6-1	TRBD2	TRBJ2-2
ASSLAISGLIGELF	TRBV11-3	TRBD2	TRBJ2-2
ASNRQGHSNQPQH	TRBV19	.	TRBJ1-5
ASSLGGFTDTQY	TRBV5-1	.	TRBJ2-3
ASSNSGTGGLPQH	TRBV2	TRBD1	TRBJ1-5
ASSIEQASYEQY	TRBV19	.	TRBJ2-7
SVDGTGYEQY	TRBV29-1	TRBD1	TRBJ2-7
ASSPSPRWNTEAF	TRBV4-3	.	TRBJ1-1
ASSLLSGLAKNIQY	TRBV7-9	.	TRBJ2-4
ASSLNAGDEQY	TRBV5-1	TRBD2	TRBJ2-7
ASSSYSGGDHYGYT	TRBV7-2	.	TRBJ1-2
ASSYGTWTGEDTGELF	TRBV5-6	TRBD1	TRBJ2-2
ASSDRYSTEAF	TRBV2	.	TRBJ1-1
ASSQATRRDTGELF	TRBV4-2	.	TRBJ2-2
ASKLAGYNEQF	TRBV6-6	TRBD2	TRBJ2-1
ASKIQGAAYGYT	TRBV7-2	TRBD1	TRBJ1-2
ASRATATSYGYT	TRBV6-4	.	TRBJ1-2
ASSLLERLQGPFNEQF	TRBV5-1	.	TRBJ2-1
SVEEGGRAYGYT	TRBV29-1	.	TRBJ1-2
AWSGSGTDTQY	TRBV30	.	TRBJ2-3